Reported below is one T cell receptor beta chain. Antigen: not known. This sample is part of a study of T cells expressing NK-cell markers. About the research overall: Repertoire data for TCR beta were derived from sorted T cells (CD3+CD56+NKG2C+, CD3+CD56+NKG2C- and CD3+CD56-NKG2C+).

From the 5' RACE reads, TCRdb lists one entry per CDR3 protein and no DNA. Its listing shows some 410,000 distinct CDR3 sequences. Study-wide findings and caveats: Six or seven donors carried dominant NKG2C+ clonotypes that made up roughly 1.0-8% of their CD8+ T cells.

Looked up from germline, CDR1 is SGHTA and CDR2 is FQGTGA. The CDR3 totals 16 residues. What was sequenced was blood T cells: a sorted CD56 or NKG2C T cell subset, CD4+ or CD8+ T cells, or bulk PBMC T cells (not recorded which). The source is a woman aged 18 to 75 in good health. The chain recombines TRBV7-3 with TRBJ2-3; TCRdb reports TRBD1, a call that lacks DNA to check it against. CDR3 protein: CASSVGWPGRTDTQYF.